What follows describes a single TCR beta chain. The same CDR3 arises from other DNA sequences in this sample as well. This CDR3 is built from 13 residues. Germline CDR1 and CDR2: MNHEY and SVGAGI. V lost 6 bases to trimming and J lost 1 base, with 9 bases between them. This sample is drawn from a study of cytomegalovirus exposure and HLA in healthy donors. The wider study: As an earlier analysis found, about 200 million T cells yielded about 120 million unique TCR beta sequences.

The PCR contained 60 Vbeta and 13 Jbeta primers. Libraries were prepared by immunoSEQ multiplex PCR; TCRdb keeps only in-frame clonotypes and omits some of them. The sample has around 100,000 clones, more than 75% seen once. The material sequenced was PBMCs. The receptor was derived from a woman aged 50 to 60 in good health and CMV-seropositive. The V gene is TRBV6-5, the J gene TRBJ1-1, with D uncertain. The CDR3 loop is CASRYTGNTEAFF. CDR3 sequence (DNA): TGTGCCAGCAGGTACACCGGGAACACTGAAGCTTTCTTT.